The 21 T cell receptor beta chains presented below share a single source sample, sequenced in a study of siplizumab effects on memory and regulatory T cells. Measured with immunoSEQ multiplex PCR; TCRdb has only the in-frame clones, and not every one. The sample lists some 90,000 clones, around 90% occurring once. The sample consisted of CD4+ T cells sorted from blood. Receptor source: a human donor in good health.

This clone was recorded once. The chain is built from TRBV25-1 and TRBJ1-3; D uncertain. CDR1 is MGHDK and CDR2 is SYGVNS in the germline V gene. The CDR3 contains 14 residues. V gave up 9 bases and J gave up 1 base, with 13 bases separating them. DNA of the CDR3: TGTGCCAGGGTCCGGGAGGGATCTGGAAACACCATATATTTT. Translating gives CARVREGSGNTIYF.

J is TRBJ2-3 and V is TRBV19; TRBD2 matches at 8 bases. CDR1 and CDR2 (germline): LNHDA, SQIVND (reference sequence). V lost 5 bases and J lost 0; bases outside the gene matches: 7. The CDR3 extends over 16 amino acids. This chain's CDR3 is CASSDGGARSTDTQYF. The CDR3 bases are TGTGCCAGTAGTGACGGGGGGGCTCGGAGCACAGATACGCAGTATTTT.

This chain connects TRBV30 to TRBJ1-1, with TRBD1 identical over 7 bases. Per germline, CDR1 GTSNPN and CDR2 SVGIG (reference sequence). The V and J ends lost 5 bases and 5 bases, in that order; junction bases with no gene match: 5. This CDR3 is 12 amino acids long. CDR3 in DNA: TGTGCCTGGGACAGGGAGGGAACTGAAGCTTTCTTT. It yields the protein CAWDREGTEAFF.

This clone appeared a few times. V is TRBV20-1 and J is TRBJ2-7; D ambiguous. Germline V lookup: CDR1 DFQATT, CDR2 SNEGSKA (reference sequence). The CDR3 is made up of 11 amino acids. V gave up 6 bases and J gave up 4 bases, with 10 bases separating them. DNA for the CDR3: TGCAGTGCCATCCAGGAATACGAGCAGTACTTC. Translation: CSAIQEYEQYF.

The chain uses TRBV18 and TRBJ2-1; 8 bases match TRBD2. The V gene's germline CDR1 is KGHSH and CDR2 LQKENI. Trimming at V came to 1 base and at J to 7 bases, leaving 9 bases not matched to a gene. The CDR3 is 16 residues long. CDR3 nucleotides: TGTGCCAGCTCACCACTAGGCGGGAGGAACGGGAATGAGCAGTTCTTC. Protein: CASSPLGGRNGNEQFF.

The gene calls are TRBV18 and TRBJ2-5; possible D gene TRBD2, 5 bases. The CDR3 loop spans 16 amino acids. Trimming took 4 bases from V and 1 from J, leaving 16 bases between them. Germline V lookup: CDR1 KGHSH, CDR2 LQKENI. This CDR3 reads CASSRYSGWTQETQYF. The CDR3 region has the DNA TGTGCCAGCTCACGCTACAGCGGATGGACCCAAGAGACCCAGTACTTC.

J is TRBJ2-1 and V is TRBV7-3; 8 bases are a match to TRBD1. Germline V CDR1 and CDR2: SGHTA, FQGTGA. J was trimmed by 5 bases and V by 0 bases; bases with no gene match: 3. CDR3 size: 15 residues. CDR3 DNA sequence: TGTGCCAGCAGCTTAACGGCAGGGGGCCACAATGAGCAGTTCTTC. Encoded protein: CASSLTAGGHNEQFF.

This clone appeared a single time. The rearrangement joins TRBV9 to TRBJ2-5; 8 positions match TRBD1. Germline lookup yields CDR1 SGDLS and CDR2 YYNGEE. The CDR3 length is 16 residues. After removal of 2 bases from V and 1 base from J, the junction contained 7 bases not matched to a gene. The CDR3 region is CASSVAGGPPQETQYF. DNA of the CDR3: TGTGCCAGCAGCGTGGCAGGGGGCCCCCCCCAAGAGACCCAGTACTTC.

The V and J genes are TRBV7-8 and TRBJ1-2; D remains unclear. Germline V gene lookup returns CDR1 SGHVS and CDR2 FQNEAQ. Trimming cost V 5 bases and J 4 bases, with 11 bases left between them. The length of the CDR3 is 13 residues. The CDR3 here is CASSPEVIYGYTF. CDR3 coding DNA: TGTGCCAGCAGCCCGGAGGTGATCTATGGCTACACCTTC.

The chain employs TRBV7-3 and TRBJ2-7; 7 nucleotides line up with TRBD1. CDR1 is SGHTA and CDR2 is FQGTGA in the germline V gene. V dropped 3 bases and J dropped 5; count of bases not matched to a gene: 4. The CDR3 has 13 residues. CDR3 coding DNA: TGTGCCAGCAGCTTTCAGGGGGAAGACGAGCAGTACTTC. This encodes CASSFQGEDEQYF.

The V gene is TRBV4-1, the J gene TRBJ1-5; the match to TRBD1 covers 11 bases. Per the germline V gene, CDR1 is MGHRA and CDR2 is YSYEKL. This CDR3 comprises 15 residues. V was pared by 0 bases and J by 9 bases, with 4 bases of the junction left unmatched. The CDR3 nucleotides are TGCGCCAGCAGCCAAGATGGGACAGGGGGAGCGCCCCAGCATTTT. It is translated as CASSQDGTGGAPQHF.

This chain links TRBV19 with TRBJ2-5, with TRBD2 as a possible D gene (5 bases). This CDR3 is 16 amino acids long. CDR1 LNHDA and CDR2 SQIVND come from the germline V gene (reference sequence). V lost 7 bases and J lost 5, with 23 bases in between. The CDR3 spells CASKTLAGGLSETQYF. Here the CDR3 DNA reads TGTGCCAGTAAAACGTTGGCAGGAGGTTTAAGTGAGACCCAGTACTTC.

The chain carries TRBV19 and TRBJ1-2, with a tentative D call TRBD1 (5 bases). Per the germline V gene, CDR1 is LNHDA and CDR2 is SQIVND (reference sequence). The CDR3 sequence is 13 residues long. V was pared by 10 bases and J by 5 bases, with 17 bases between. CDR3 bases: TGTGCCACTCGACGCGGGACCAGGTATGGCTACACCTTC. Its translation: CATRRGTRYGYTF.

This sequence joins TRBV7-6 and TRBJ2-5; the D call may be TRBD1 or TRBD2 (5 bases each). This CDR3 comprises 15 residues. Trimming stripped 5 bases from V and 3 bases from J, with 16 bases between. Germline CDR1 reads SGHVS; CDR2 reads FNYEAQ. The CDR3 DNA is TGTGCCAGCAGCACCCGGGACGCCTGGAAAGAGACCCAGTACTTC. This codes for CASSTRDAWKETQYF.

The CDR3 DNA is TGTGCCAGCTCACCACCTCTAGGCGGTAGCACAGATACGCAGTATTTT. This sequence encodes CASSPPLGGSTDTQYF. This sequence joins TRBV18 and TRBJ2-3; D remains unclear. Trimming took off 0 bases at V and 0 bases at J, with 10 bases between the two ends. Germline V gene lookup returns CDR1 KGHSH and CDR2 LQKENI. This CDR3 region has 16 residues.

This clone came up once. The chain carries TRBV27 and TRBJ2-1; a weak D match, TRBD1 (6 bases). Germline lookup yields CDR1 MNHEY and CDR2 SMNVEV (reference sequence). The CDR3 sequence is 16 residues long. Trimming took 2 bases from V and 4 from J, leaving 15 bases between them. The CDR3: CASSLQGLAEYNEQFF. The CDR3 coding sequence is TGTGCCAGCAGTTTACAGGGGCTAGCCGAATACAATGAGCAGTTCTTC.

Comment on this clone: Compared with germline, one end of the junction differs, possibly owing to a read error. This chain links TRBV7-9 with TRBJ2-5; 9 bases are a match to TRBD2. CDR3 size: 15 residues. Per germline, CDR1 SEHNR and CDR2 FQNEAQ (reference sequence). The CDR3 loop reads CASSLGGRAREAQYF. In DNA form, the CDR3 reads TGTGCCAGCAGCTTAGGCGGGAGGGCCAGAGAGGCCCAGTACTTC.

The chain uses TRBV30 and TRBJ1-2; tentatively, D is TRBD1 (5 bases). There are 12 residues in the CDR3. V lost 5 bases and J 4 bases, leaving 11 bases between the germline ends. The V gene's germline CDR1 is GTSNPN and CDR2 SVGIG (reference sequence). The CDR3 region is CAWSRGGYGYTF. In DNA, the CDR3 is TGTGCCTGGTCGAGGGGAGGCTATGGCTACACCTTC.

The chain recombines TRBV7-3 with TRBJ2-1; TRBD1 aligns across 8 bases. The trim removed 5 bases at V and 5 bases at J, leaving 8 bases unmatched. CDR1 and CDR2 (germline): SGHTA, FQGTGA. The CDR3 is 15 amino acids. The CDR3 protein is CASSPSGGRDNEQFF. CDR3 bases: TGTGCCAGCAGCCCATCAGGGGGCAGAGACAATGAGCAGTTCTTC.

The rearrangement links TRBV11-1 to TRBJ2-2; possible D gene TRBD1, 6 bases. The V and J ends lost 6 bases and 2 bases respectively, with 16 bases between them. The CDR3 is 16 residues long. Germline V gene lookup returns CDR1 SGHAT and CDR2 FQDESV (reference sequence). The CDR3 sequence: CASRGETGTNTGELFF. The CDR3 bases are TGTGCCAGCAGGGGAGAGACAGGAACTAACACCGGGGAGCTGTTTTTT.

The gene calls are TRBV19 and TRBJ2-3; possibly TRBD2 for D (6 bases). This CDR3 has 12 amino acids. Germline CDR1 LNHDA, CDR2 SQIVND (reference sequence). V gave up 9 bases and J gave up 4 bases, with 11 bases separating them. CDR3 DNA sequence: TGTGCCAGCCGGGCTAGCGCAGATACGCAGTATTTT. Translated: CASRASADTQYF. Full variable domain (outside the CDR3, taken from reference TRBV19 and TRBJ2-3): DGGITQSPKYLFRKEGQNVTLSCEQNLNHDAMYWYRQDPGQGLRLIYYSQIVNDFQKGDIAEGYSVSREKKESFPLTVTSAQKNPTAFYLCASRASADTQYFGPGTRLTVL.